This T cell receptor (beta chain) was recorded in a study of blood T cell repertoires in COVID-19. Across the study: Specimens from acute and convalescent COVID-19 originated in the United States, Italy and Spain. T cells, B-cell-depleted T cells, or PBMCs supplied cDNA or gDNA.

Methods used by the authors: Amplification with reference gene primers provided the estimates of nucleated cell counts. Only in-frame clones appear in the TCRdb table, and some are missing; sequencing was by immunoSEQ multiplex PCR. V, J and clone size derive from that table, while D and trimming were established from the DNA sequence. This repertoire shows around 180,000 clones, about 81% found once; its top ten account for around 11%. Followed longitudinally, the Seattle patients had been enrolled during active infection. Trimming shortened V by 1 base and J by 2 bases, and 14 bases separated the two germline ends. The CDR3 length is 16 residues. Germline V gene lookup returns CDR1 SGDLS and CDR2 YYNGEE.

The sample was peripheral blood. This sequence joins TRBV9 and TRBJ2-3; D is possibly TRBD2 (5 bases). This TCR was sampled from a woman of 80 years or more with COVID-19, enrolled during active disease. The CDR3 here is CASSVWAGGYTDTQYF. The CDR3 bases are TGTGCCAGCAGCGTATGGGCCGGAGGATACACAGATACGCAGTATTTT.